The 3 T cell receptor beta chains in this list originate from one sample, sequenced in a study of identical twins (TCRdb year 2016). The library was prepared using 5' RACE. Data came from an Illumina HiSeq 2000. In-frame beta chains were kept once TCRdb had trimmed the public reads at Q25 with fastp and called clones with MiXCR. Rows are unified per CDR3 protein, each entry keeping the most common DNA and genes. Recorded for this sample are a few hundred thousand distinct CDR3 sequences; 9.5% to 10% of them occurred a single time. The ten top clones hold roughly 3% of the sample. The sample was also reused in another study, on yellow fever vaccine responses in identical twins.

Material: PBMCs. These receptors all come from a woman between 18 and 29 years old in good health.

Many counts were recorded for this clonotype. The chain couples TRBV10-3 to TRBJ2-2; 10 nucleotides match TRBD1. The CDR3 runs to 15 residues. The germline gives CDR1 ENHRY, CDR2 SYGVKD. The ends lost 10 bases at V and 3 bases at J; junction bases unmatched: 8. In nucleotides, the CDR3 is TGTGCCACGCGCCCCGGGACAGGGGACACCGGGGAGCTGTTTTTT. Translating gives CATRPGTGDTGELFF.

This clonotype was seen only a few times. V usage is TRBV2 and J usage is TRBJ2-5; D is unresolved. The CDR3 sequence is 14 residues long. V was trimmed by 0 bases and J by 2 bases, leaving 7 bases between them. The germline gives CDR1 SNHLY, CDR2 FYNNEI. The chain's CDR3 is CASSEALGQETQYF. The DNA for the CDR3 is TGTGCCAGCAGTGAAGCGCTAGGGCAAGAGACCCAGTACTTC.

Ten or more counts support this clonotype. The chain employs TRBV12-3 or TRBV12-4 and TRBJ2-5; D unclear. V lost 1 base, J lost 4 bases, and 4 bases lay in between. The CDR3 contains 12 residues. CDR3 sequence (DNA): TGTGCCAGCAGTTTAGTCCCAGAGACCCAGTACTTC. This translates into CASSLVPETQYF.